Detailed here is one T cell receptor (beta chain). These data come from a study of blood T cell repertoires in COVID-19. V was clipped by 5 bases and J by 3 bases; unmatched bases: 9. Germline loops: CDR1 SGHTA, CDR2 FQGNSA. This CDR3 is 16 amino acids long. TCRdb keeps only in-frame clones here, not all; method: immunoSEQ multiplex PCR. The table lists around 110,000 clones, approximately 80% of them singletons. Seattle patients were enrolled during active infection and followed longitudinally. The chain couples TRBV7-2 to TRBJ2-2, with 7 bases aligning to TRBD1. Source material: peripheral blood. The sequence was collected from an older man with COVID-19, enrolled during active disease. As DNA, the CDR3 is TGTGCCAGCAGCCCAATGGGGACAGTTTACACCGGGGAGCTGTTTTTT. Protein product: CASSPMGTVYTGELFF.